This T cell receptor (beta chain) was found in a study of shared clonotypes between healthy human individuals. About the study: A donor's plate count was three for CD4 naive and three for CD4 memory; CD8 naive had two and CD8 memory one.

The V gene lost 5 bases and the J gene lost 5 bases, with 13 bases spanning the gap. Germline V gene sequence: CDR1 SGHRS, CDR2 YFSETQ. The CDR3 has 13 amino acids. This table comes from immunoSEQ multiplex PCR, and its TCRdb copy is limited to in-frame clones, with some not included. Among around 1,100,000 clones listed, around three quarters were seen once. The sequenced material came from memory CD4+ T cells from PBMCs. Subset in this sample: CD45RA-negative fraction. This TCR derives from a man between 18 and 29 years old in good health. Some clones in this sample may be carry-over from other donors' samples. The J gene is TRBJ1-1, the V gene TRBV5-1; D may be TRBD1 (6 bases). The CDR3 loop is CASSNRVGTEAFF. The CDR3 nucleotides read TGCGCCAGCAGTAACAGGGTTGGGACTGAAGCTTTCTTT.